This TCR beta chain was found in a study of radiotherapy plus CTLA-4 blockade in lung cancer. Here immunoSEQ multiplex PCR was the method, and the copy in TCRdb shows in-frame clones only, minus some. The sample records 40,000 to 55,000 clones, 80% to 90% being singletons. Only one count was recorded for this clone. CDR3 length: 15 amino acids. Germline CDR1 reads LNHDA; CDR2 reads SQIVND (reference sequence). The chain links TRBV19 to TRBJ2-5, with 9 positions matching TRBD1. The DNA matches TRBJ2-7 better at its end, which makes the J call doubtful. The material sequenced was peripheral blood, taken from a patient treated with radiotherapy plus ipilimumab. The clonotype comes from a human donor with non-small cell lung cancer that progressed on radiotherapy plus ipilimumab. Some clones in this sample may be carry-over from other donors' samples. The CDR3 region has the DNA TGTGCCAGTAGTGTCGCGGGACAGGGTCCCTACGAGCAGTACTTC. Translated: CASSVAGQGPYEQYF.